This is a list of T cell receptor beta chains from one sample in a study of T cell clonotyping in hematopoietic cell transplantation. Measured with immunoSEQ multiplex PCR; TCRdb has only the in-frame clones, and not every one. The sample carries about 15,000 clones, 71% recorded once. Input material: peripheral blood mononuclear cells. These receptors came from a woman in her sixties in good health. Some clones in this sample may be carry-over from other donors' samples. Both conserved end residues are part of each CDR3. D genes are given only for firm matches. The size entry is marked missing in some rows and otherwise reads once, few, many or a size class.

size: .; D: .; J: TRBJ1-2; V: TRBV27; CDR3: CASSRLFGYTF; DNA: TGTGCCAGCAGTAGATTGTTTGGCTACACCTTC
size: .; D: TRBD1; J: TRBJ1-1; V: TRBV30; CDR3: CAWSVQGVAEAFF; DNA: TGTGCCTGGAGTGTACAGGGGGTAGCTGAAGCTTTCTTT
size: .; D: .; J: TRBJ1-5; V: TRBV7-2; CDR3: CASSLAANAYQPQHF; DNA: TGTGCCAGCAGCTTAGCGGCTAACGCTTATCAGCCCCAGCATTTT
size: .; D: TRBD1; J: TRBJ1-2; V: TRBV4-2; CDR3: CASSQESKGGGDGYTF; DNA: TGTGCCAGCAGCCAAGAATCGAAAGGGGGCGGAGATGGCTACACCTTC
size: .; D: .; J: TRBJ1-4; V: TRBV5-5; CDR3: CASTVATNEKLFF; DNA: TGTGCCAGCACCGTTGCAACTAATGAAAAACTGTTTTTT
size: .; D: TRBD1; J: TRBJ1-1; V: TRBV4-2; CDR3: CASSQTGGNTEAFF; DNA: TGTGCCAGCAGCCAAACAGGGGGAAACACTGAAGCTTTCTTT
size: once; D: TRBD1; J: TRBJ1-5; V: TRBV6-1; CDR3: CASRRGQGIGQPQHF; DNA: TGTGCCAGCAGGAGGGGACAGGGCATAGGGCAGCCCCAGCATTTT
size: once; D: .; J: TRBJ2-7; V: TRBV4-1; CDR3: CASSQGGSSYEQYF; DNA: TGCGCCAGCAGCCAAGGGGGGAGCTCCTACGAGCAGTACTTC
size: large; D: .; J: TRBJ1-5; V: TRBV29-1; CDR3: CSVAGLDQPQHF; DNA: TGCAGCGTTGCAGGGCTGGATCAGCCCCAGCATTTT
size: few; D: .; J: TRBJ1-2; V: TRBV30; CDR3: CAWSVSVDGYTF; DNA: TGTGCCTGGAGTGTATCCGTGGACGGCTACACCTTC
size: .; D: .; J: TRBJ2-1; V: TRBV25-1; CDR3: CASSGTPGNEQFF; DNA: TGTGCCAGCAGTGGGACCCCTGGCAATGAGCAGTTCTTC
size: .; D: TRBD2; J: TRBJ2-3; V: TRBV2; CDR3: CASSDGIAGASTDTQYF; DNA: TGTGCCAGCAGTGATGGGATAGCGGGGGCTAGCACAGATACGCAGTATTTT
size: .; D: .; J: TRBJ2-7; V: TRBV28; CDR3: CASTPGIGGSSREQYF; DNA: TGTGCCAGCACCCCAGGGATAGGAGGGAGTTCCCGCGAGCAGTACTTC
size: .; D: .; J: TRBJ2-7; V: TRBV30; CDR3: CAWTTTYEQYF; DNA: TGTGCCTGGACGACGACCTACGAGCAGTACTTC
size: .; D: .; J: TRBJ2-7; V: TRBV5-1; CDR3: CASSLGDHSYEQYF; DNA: TGCGCCAGCAGCTTGGGGGATCACTCCTACGAGCAGTACTTC
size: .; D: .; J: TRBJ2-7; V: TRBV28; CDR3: CASSSSGGGNREQYF; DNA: TGTGCCAGCAGTTCCTCCGGTGGAGGGAATCGCGAGCAGTACTTC
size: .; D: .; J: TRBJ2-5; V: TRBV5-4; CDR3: CASSPGGLLVETQYF; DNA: TGTGCCAGCAGCCCTGGAGGTCTTCTGGTGGAGACCCAGTACTTC